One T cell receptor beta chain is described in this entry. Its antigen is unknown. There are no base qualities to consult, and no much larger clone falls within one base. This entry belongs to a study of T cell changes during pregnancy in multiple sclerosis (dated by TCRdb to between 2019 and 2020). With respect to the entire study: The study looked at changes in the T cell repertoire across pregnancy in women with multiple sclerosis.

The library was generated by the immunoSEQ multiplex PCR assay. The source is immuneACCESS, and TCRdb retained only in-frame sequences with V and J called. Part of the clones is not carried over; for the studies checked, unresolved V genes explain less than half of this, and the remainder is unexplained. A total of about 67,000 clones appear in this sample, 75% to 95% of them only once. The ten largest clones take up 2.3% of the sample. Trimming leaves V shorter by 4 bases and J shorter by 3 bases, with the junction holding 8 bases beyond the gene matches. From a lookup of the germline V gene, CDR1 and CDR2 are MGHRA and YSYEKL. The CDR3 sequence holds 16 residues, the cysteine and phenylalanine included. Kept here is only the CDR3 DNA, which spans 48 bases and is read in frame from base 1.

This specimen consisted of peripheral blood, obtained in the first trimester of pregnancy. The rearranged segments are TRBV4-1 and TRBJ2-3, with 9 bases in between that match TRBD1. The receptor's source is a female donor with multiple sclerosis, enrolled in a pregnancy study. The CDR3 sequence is CASSPRDRVATDTQYF. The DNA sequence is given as TGCGCCAGCAGCCCGAGGGACAGGGTAGCGACAGATACGCAGTATTTT.